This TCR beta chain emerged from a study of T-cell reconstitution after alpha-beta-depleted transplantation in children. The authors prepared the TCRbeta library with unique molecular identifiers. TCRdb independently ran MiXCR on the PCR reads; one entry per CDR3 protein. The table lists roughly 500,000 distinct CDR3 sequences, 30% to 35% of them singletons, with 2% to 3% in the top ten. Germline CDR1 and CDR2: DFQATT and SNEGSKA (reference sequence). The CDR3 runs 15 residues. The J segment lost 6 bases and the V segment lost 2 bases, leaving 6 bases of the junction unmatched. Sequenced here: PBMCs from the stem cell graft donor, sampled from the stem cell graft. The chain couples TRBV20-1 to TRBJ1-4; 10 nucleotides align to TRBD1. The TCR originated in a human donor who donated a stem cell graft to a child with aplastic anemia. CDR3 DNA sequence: TGCAGTGCTAGAAAGTTTGGGACAGGGGATGAAAAACTGTTTTTT. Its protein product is CSARKFGTGDEKLFF.